These 17 T cell receptor beta chains were sequenced from one sample in a study of neurological immune-mediated disorders. TCRdb redid the calling of the 5' RACE reads with MiXCR, one entry per CDR3 protein. This table has some 60,000 distinct CDR3 sequences, approximately 3.5% appearing once. The sample taken for sequencing was PBMCs. The receptors originated from a woman in her 30s with multiple sclerosis.

This clonotype showed up just a few times. The V gene is TRBV19, the J gene TRBJ2-3; the D is unclear. CDR1 LNHDA and CDR2 SQIVND come from the germline V gene (reference sequence). The CDR3 spans 12 residues. Trimming pared 6 bases from V and 5 bases from J, leaving 9 bases between. This CDR3 reads CASSGLQDTQYF. DNA of the CDR3: TGTGCCAGTAGCGGCCTCCAAGATACGCAGTATTTT.

This clonotype was picked up a small number of times. This could be a read error, since a much larger clone is one nucleotide away. The V and J genes are TRBV20-1 and TRBJ1-4; D call uncertain. With 3 bases removed from V and 4 bases from J, the gap between germline ends came to 12 bases. This CDR3 is 14 amino acids long. Germline V gene lookup returns CDR1 DFQATT and CDR2 SNEGSKA (reference sequence). CDR3 protein: CSARGGKLNEKLFF. The CDR3 nucleotides read TGCAGTGCTAGGGGTGGGAAACTTAATGAAAAACTGTTTTTT.

This clonotype showed up many times. V usage is TRBV5-1 and J usage is TRBJ2-3, with 11 bases identical to TRBD2. CDR3 length equals 16 residues. Losses at the gene ends were 3 bases for V and 2 bases for J; bases not matched to a gene: 5. The germline V gene encodes CDR1 SGHRS and CDR2 YFSETQ. The DNA for the CDR3 is TGCGCCAGCAGCTCAAGACTAGCGGGATACACAGATACGCAGTATTTT. It encodes CASSSRLAGYTDTQYF.

The sample holds many counts of this clonotype. The chain combines TRBV5-1 with TRBJ1-2, with D maybe TRBD1 (6 bases). V shed 3 bases and J shed 2 bases, with 8 bases lying between them. In germline, CDR1 is SGHRS, CDR2 YFSETQ. The CDR3 covers 13 residues. The CDR3 region has the DNA TGCGCCAGCAGCTACCAGGGGAACTATGGCTACACCTTC. Translated: CASSYQGNYGYTF.

There are a few counts of this clonotype. This rearrangement joins TRBV18 to TRBJ1-1; D unclear. Trimming pared 0 bases from V and 8 bases from J, leaving 7 bases between. CDR3 length equals 12 residues. Germline V gene sequence: CDR1 KGHSH, CDR2 LQKENI. The CDR3: CASSPPYSEAFF. DNA of the CDR3: TGTGCCAGCTCACCACCTTACAGCGAAGCTTTCTTT. The full variable domain, in which reference TRBV18 and TRBJ1-1 provide the parts outside the CDR3, is NAGVMQNPRHLVRRRGQEARLRCSPMKGHSHVYWYRQLPEEGLKFMVYLQKENIIDESGMPKERFSAEFPKEGPSILRIQQVVRGDSAAYFCASSPPYSEAFFGQGTRLTVV.

This clonotype was recorded at least ten times. J is TRBJ2-1 and V is TRBV5-1; 8 nucleotides align to TRBD2. Trimming removed 2 bases from V and 4 bases from J; junction bases left unmatched: 5. CDR3 length: 15 residues. Germline V gene sequence: CDR1 SGHRS, CDR2 YFSETQ. The CDR3 protein is CASSLRGGLYNEQFF. The DNA of the CDR3 is TGCGCCAGCAGCTTACGGGGGGGCCTTTACAATGAGCAGTTCTTC.

This clonotype was picked up many times. The V call is TRBV5-1, the J call TRBJ1-1; no firm D call. This CDR3 comprises 15 residues. From germline, CDR1 is SGHRS and CDR2 YFSETQ. Trimming cost V 1 base and J 0 bases, with 10 bases left between them. DNA of the CDR3: TGCGCCAGCAGCTTGTCCGGACGGATGAACACTGAAGCTTTCTTT. Encoded protein: CASSLSGRMNTEAFF. Variable domain in full (rest from reference TRBV5-1 and TRBJ1-1): KAGVTQTPRYLIKTRGQQVTLSCSPISGHRSVSWYQQTPGQGLQFLFEYFSETQRNKGNFPGRFSGRQFSNSRSEMNVSTLELGDSALYLCASSLSGRMNTEAFFGQGTRLTVV.

This clonotype was seen many times. The chain links TRBV7-7 to TRBJ2-5, with 7 positions matching TRBD1. In germline, CDR1 is SSHAT, CDR2 FNYEAQ (reference sequence). This CDR3 region has 13 residues. The trim removed 4 bases at V and 2 bases at J, leaving 1 base unmatched. CDR3 sequence reads: CASSSGQQETQYF. For the CDR3, the DNA is TGTGCCAGCAGCTCGGGACAGCAAGAGACCCAGTACTTC. The full variable domain, with the rest looked up from reference TRBV7-7 and TRBJ2-5, is GAGVSQSPRYKVTKRGQDVTLRCDPISSHATLYWYQQALGQGPEFLTYFNYEAQPDKSGLPSDRFSAERPEGSISTLTIQRTEQRDSAMYRCASSSGQQETQYFGPGTRLLVL.

This clonotype was found a few times. The chain couples TRBV20-1 to TRBJ2-7; D is undetermined. Germline V lookup: CDR1 DFQATT, CDR2 SNEGSKA (reference sequence). V lost 6 bases, J lost 2 bases, and 11 bases lay in between. This CDR3 region has 12 residues. The CDR3 region is CSAIGRTYEQYF. The DNA of the CDR3 is TGCAGTGCGATCGGGCGGACCTACGAGCAGTACTTC.

This clonotype was detected only a few times. The rearrangement joins TRBV5-1 to TRBJ2-7; no definite D call. Germline CDR1 reads SGHRS; CDR2 reads YFSETQ. The V end was cut by 4 bases, the J end by 0 bases, with 5 bases between. The CDR3 length is 12 residues. This CDR3 reads CASSPPSYEQYF. In DNA, the CDR3 is TGCGCCAGCAGCCCCCCCTCCTACGAGCAGTACTTC. Variable domain in full (rest from reference TRBV5-1 and TRBJ2-7): KAGVTQTPRYLIKTRGQQVTLSCSPISGHRSVSWYQQTPGQGLQFLFEYFSETQRNKGNFPGRFSGRQFSNSRSEMNVSTLELGDSALYLCASSPPSYEQYFGPGTRLTVT.

This clonotype was counted many times. V is TRBV20-1 and J is TRBJ2-7; TRBD1 matches at 11 bases. There are 15 residues in the CDR3. V shed 5 bases, J shed 6 bases, and the junction held 12 bases outside the gene matches. Germline values: CDR1 DFQATT, CDR2 SNEGSKA (reference sequence). As DNA, the CDR3 is TGCAGTGCTCACCATCCGGGACAGGGGGAATCCGAGCAGTACTTC. This sequence encodes CSAHHPGQGESEQYF.

The chain employs TRBV6-1 and TRBJ1-5, with D maybe TRBD1 (5 bases). The CDR3 is 14 residues long. The V and J ends lost 5 bases and 2 bases respectively, with 10 bases between them. Germline V gives CDR1 MNHNS, CDR2 SASEGT. CDR3 bases: TGTGCCAGCAGTCCTATGGGGGGCAATCAGCCCCAGCATTTT. Protein product: CASSPMGGNQPQHF.

This clonotype was observed many times. This chain links TRBV7-2 with TRBJ2-3; 12 positions agree with TRBD1. The CDR3 totals 17 residues. Germline V CDR1 and CDR2: SGHTA, FQGNSA. V trimming: 1 base; J trimming: 5 bases; junction bases outside the gene matches: 7. CDR3 DNA sequence: TGTGCCAGCAGCTTAGTGTTCGGGACAGGGGGCGGAGATACGCAGTATTTT. Amino acids: CASSLVFGTGGGDTQYF.

Many counts were recorded for this clonotype. The V gene is TRBV20-1, the J gene TRBJ1-6; the match to TRBD1 covers 8 bases. The CDR3 is 16 amino acids. Germline lookup yields CDR1 DFQATT and CDR2 SNEGSKA (reference sequence). V trimming: 7 bases; J trimming: 1 base; junction bases outside the gene matches: 9. The CDR3 bases are TGCAGTGGGAGACAGGGGACAGGTTCCTATAATTCACCCCTCCACTTT. It encodes CSGRQGTGSYNSPLHF.

To note about this clonotype: It may be a read error: a sequence one base away is much more abundant. The chain has TRBV11-2 and TRBJ1-4; D is unclear. Per the germline V gene, CDR1 is SGHAT and CDR2 is FQNNGV. V was cut by 4 bases and J by 10 bases, with 22 bases left in between. CDR3 length: 16 residues. The CDR3 reads CASSSVKRTVDGKLFF. In nucleotides, the CDR3 is TGTGCCAGCAGCTCCGTAAAACGGACGGTGGATGGAAAACTGTTTTTT.

On this clonotype itself: A much more abundant neighbour one base away suggests this may be a read error. The chain carries TRBV5-1 and TRBJ1-1; D unclear. The CDR3 covers 16 residues. V was pared by 0 bases and J by 1 base, with 13 bases between. The germline CDR1 and CDR2 sequences are SGHRS and YFSETQ. CDR3 in DNA: TGCGCCAGCAGCTTGGTCGGCCTGACCGCGAACACTGAAGCTTTCTTT. Its protein product is CASSLVGLTANTEAFF.

This clonotype was counted only a few times. Relative to the germline gene, one junction end is altered; a read error may explain this. The chain employs TRBV5-6 and TRBJ2-6; possibly TRBD1 for D (5 bases). From germline, CDR1 is SGHDT and CDR2 YYEEEE. CDR3 length: 15 residues. The CDR3 bases are TGTGCCAGCAGACTCAGGGCCTCTGGGGCCAAAGTCCTGACTTTC. It codes for CASRLRASGAKVLTF. The complete variable domain, with remaining parts taken from reference TRBV5-6 and TRBJ2-6, reads DAGVTQSPTHLIKTRGQQVTLRCSPKSGHDTVSWYQQALGQGPQFIFQYYEEEERQRGNFPDRFSGHQFPNYSSELNVNALLLGDSALYLCASRLRASGAKVLTFGAGSRLTVL.